One sample yielded the 13 T cell receptor beta chains listed below, sequenced in a study of human T cells and chemical hapten exposure (dated by TCRdb to 2020 to 2023). Libraries were prepared through RACE. The sequencer listed for this sample is NextSeq 500. The public sequencing data were trimmed at Q25 with fastp and processed into clonotypes with MiXCR by TCRdb, which kept only in-frame beta chains. Duplicate CDR3 protein sequences are folded into a single record with the most common DNA and genes. This sample gives about 140,000 distinct CDR3 sequences in total; approximately 10% of them show up just once. The ten largest clones capture under 1.5% of the sample. The sample's time point label is to be understood as: patch test 2, 6 weeks after DPC sensitization. According to the study, the label for this sample's treatment or condition signals: therapeutic diphenylcyclopropenone sensitization with weekly scalp DPC.

The sequencing here drew on whole blood, taken in connection with sensitization to the hapten diphenylcyclopropenone (DPC). The source of these receptors is a woman in her fifties or sixties with alopecia areata. Some clones in this sample may be carry-over from other donors' samples.

This clonotype has more than one count but fewer than ten. This chain joins TRBV19 and TRBJ1-5, with unresolved D. V lost 5 bases, J lost 5 bases, and 10 bases lay in between. This CDR3 is 13 amino acids long. Germline V gives CDR1 LNHDA, CDR2 SQIVND (reference sequence). CDR3 in amino acids: CASSSRTDQPQHF. CDR3 coding DNA: TGTGCCAGTAGTTCCCGGACTGATCAGCCCCAGCATTTT.

This clonotype has at least ten counts. This chain links TRBV18 with TRBJ1-1; tentative D call: TRBD1 (5 bases). The CDR3 consists of 16 residues. CDR1 is KGHSH, CDR2 LQKENI, per germline. Trimming stripped 0 bases from V and 4 bases from J, with 15 bases between. The CDR3 is CASSPPAAGKGTEAFF. In nucleotides, the CDR3 is TGTGCCAGCTCACCACCGGCGGCAGGGAAGGGCACTGAAGCTTTCTTT.

This clonotype has only a few counts. The chain links TRBV4-2 to TRBJ2-7, with D hard to call. Germline values: CDR1 LGHNA, CDR2 YNFKEQ. V was cut by 1 base and J by 6 bases, with 10 bases left in between. The CDR3 consists of 13 residues. The CDR3 loop reads CASSQGRAVEQYF. In nucleotides, the CDR3 is TGTGCCAGCAGCCAAGGAAGGGCAGTCGAGCAGTACTTC.

This clonotype was seen a few times. V gene TRBV5-1 combines with J gene TRBJ2-1, with 7 bases aligning to TRBD2. Germline V gives CDR1 SGHRS, CDR2 YFSETQ. This CDR3 has 15 residues. With 5 bases clipped from V and 4 bases from J, the junction kept 9 bases outside the gene matches. CDR3 sequence reads: CASRPGGTDYNEQFF. As DNA, the CDR3 is TGCGCCAGCAGACCCGGGGGGACGGATTACAATGAGCAGTTCTTC.

V and J are TRBV20-1 and TRBJ2-3, with 9 bases lining up with TRBD2. The V and J ends lost 0 bases and 6 bases, in that order; junction bases with no gene match: 10. Germline CDR1 and CDR2: DFQATT and SNEGSKA (reference sequence). The CDR3 runs 16 residues. The CDR3 loop is CSARDPGTSRGDTQYF. The CDR3 DNA sequence: TGCAGTGCTAGAGACCCCGGGACTAGCAGAGGGGATACGCAGTATTTT.

J is TRBJ2-3 and V is TRBV6-2 or TRBV6-3; a possible D gene is TRBD2 (5 bases). Germline loops: CDR1 MNHEY, CDR2 SVGEGT. The length of the CDR3 is 17 residues. Trimming left V 6 bases short and J 6 bases short, with 25 bases between. CDR3 residues: CASRFVLGSGPRDTQYF. CDR3 coding DNA: TGTGCCAGCAGATTTGTCCTAGGGAGCGGCCCAAGGGATACGCAGTATTTT.

This clonotype was counted between two and nine times. As DNA, the CDR3 is TGTGCCAGCAGTCGGACAGCAACTAATGAAAAACTGTTTTTT. Encoded protein: CASSRTATNEKLFF. The chain employs TRBV6-5 and TRBJ1-4; possibly TRBD1 for D (6 bases). Trimming removed 5 bases at V and 0 bases at J, with 7 bases between. The CDR3 contains 14 residues. From germline, CDR1 is MNHEY and CDR2 SVGAGI.

This clonotype was detected ten times or more. The chain couples TRBV6-1 to TRBJ2-7, with a possible D match to TRBD1 (5 bases). Per germline, CDR1 MNHNS and CDR2 SASEGT. The V end was cut by 2 bases, the J end by 6 bases, with 14 bases between. CDR3 size: 14 residues. The CDR3 nucleotides are TGTGCCAGCAGTGAATTGGGCTCCCAGGGCGAGCAGTACTTC. Translated, it gives CASSELGSQGEQYF.

The chain recombines TRBV7-2 with TRBJ2-5; 9 bases are a match to TRBD1. Germline V gene sequence: CDR1 SGHTA, CDR2 FQGNSA. There are 14 residues in the CDR3. Trimming took 4 bases from V and 5 from J; bases not matched to a gene: 5. The CDR3 bases are TGTGCCAGCAGCTCGGGACAGGGCTGGGAGACCCAGTACTTC. Translation gives CASSSGQGWETQYF. Full variable domain (remainder filled in from reference TRBV7-2 and TRBJ2-5): GAGVSQSPSNKVTEKGKDVELRCDPISGHTALYWYRQSLGQGLEFLIYFQGNSAPDKSGLPSDRFSAERTGGSVSTLTIQRTQQEDSAVYLCASSSGQGWETQYFGPGTRLLVL.

This clonotype was seen at least ten times. V gene TRBV12-5 combines with J gene TRBJ1-2; D remains unclear. The V end lost 0 bases, the J end lost 5 bases, and 13 bases lay between the germline ends. Germline values: CDR1 LGHNT, CDR2 FRNRAP. The CDR3 contains 15 residues. CDR3 loop: CASGLVQGSGYGYTF. As DNA, the CDR3 is TGTGCTAGTGGTTTGGTACAAGGCAGCGGATATGGCTACACCTTC.

At least ten counts were recorded for this clonotype. The chain couples TRBV12-3 or TRBV12-4 to TRBJ1-1, with D possibly matching TRBD1 (5 bases). V lost 8 bases, J lost 1 base, and 20 bases lay in between. The CDR3 consists of 16 residues. The CDR3 bases are TGTGCCAGCGTAAACGTGGGGCTAAGTACGAACACTGAAGCTTTCTTT. Translation gives CASVNVGLSTNTEAFF.

The V gene is TRBV4-3, the J gene TRBJ2-1; tentatively, D is TRBD1 (6 bases). Trimming pared 5 bases from V and 7 bases from J, leaving 15 bases between. The germline V gene has CDR1 LGHNA and CDR2 YSLEER. CDR3 length equals 14 residues. The CDR3 nucleotides are TGCGCCAGCAGCGAGGATACAGGGAGAAATGAGCAGTTCTTC. It yields the protein CASSEDTGRNEQFF.

This clonotype has just one count. The chain couples TRBV20-1 to TRBJ2-2, with no clear D. The CDR3 spans 12 residues. The germline gives CDR1 DFQATT, CDR2 SNEGSKA (reference sequence). Trimming pared 4 bases from V and 2 bases from J, leaving 5 bases between. The CDR3 bases are TGCAGTGCTATCCAAAACACCGGGGAGCTGTTTTTT. Translating gives CSAIQNTGELFF.